The 27 T cell receptor beta chains below come from one sample, sequenced in a study of blood T cell repertoires in COVID-19. The assay was immunoSEQ multiplex PCR, and TCRdb's table has in-frame clones only and misses some. The profile covers around 21,000 clones, with more than 65% appearing a single time and approximately 60% taken by the ten largest. Sequencing used peripheral blood. These receptors came from a man older than 75 with acute or convalescent COVID-19.

This rearrangement joins TRBV24-1 to TRBJ2-2; a possible D gene is TRBD2 (5 bases). This CDR3 has 14 residues. The germline V and J ends were trimmed by 9 bases and 1 base, with 11 bases remaining between them. Germline CDR1 is KGHDR and CDR2 is SFDVKD. Here the CDR3 DNA reads TGTGCCACCGGTAGACGGGAGAACACCGGGGAGCTGTTTTTT. Its translation is CATGRRENTGELFF.

This sequence joins TRBV6-5 and TRBJ1-5; TRBD1 might be the D (5 bases). Trimming left V 5 bases short and J 2 bases short, with 13 bases between. Germline CDR1 reads MNHEY; CDR2 reads SVGAGI. The CDR3 is 15 residues long. The CDR3 sequence: CASSRGEKGNQPQHF. DNA of the CDR3: TGTGCCAGCAGTCGGGGGGAGAAAGGCAATCAGCCCCAGCATTTT.

The chain employs TRBV4-2 and TRBJ2-7, with D hard to call. The CDR3 is made up of 13 amino acids. Trimming shortened V by 1 base and J by 2 bases, and 6 bases separated the two germline ends. Germline CDR1 and CDR2: LGHNA and YNFKEQ. CDR3 region: CASSQVGAYEQYF. The CDR3 nucleotides are TGTGCCAGCAGCCAAGTCGGAGCCTACGAGCAGTACTTC.

The J gene is TRBJ2-5, the V gene TRBV19; 7 bases map to TRBD2. The V and J ends lost 4 bases and 1 base, in that order; junction bases with no gene match: 6. CDR1 and CDR2 from the germline V gene are LNHDA and SQIVND (reference sequence). This CDR3 contains 15 residues. The CDR3 sequence: CASSNPRGIQETQYF. Written as DNA, the CDR3 is TGTGCCAGTAGTAACCCGCGGGGGATCCAAGAGACCCAGTACTTC.

This chain joins TRBV4-3 and TRBJ2-7; TRBD2 matches 12 bases. V trimming: 4 bases; J trimming: 3 bases; junction bases outside the gene matches: 4. CDR1 is LGHNA, CDR2 YSLEER, per germline. The CDR3 totals 15 residues. CDR3 bases: TGCGCCAGCAGCCGAGGACTAGCGGGAAGCTACGAGCAGTACTTC. Its protein product is CASSRGLAGSYEQYF.

The V call is TRBV5-1, the J call TRBJ2-5, with 11 bases that match TRBD1. The ends lost 2 bases at V and 2 bases at J; junction bases unmatched: 5. Germline CDR1 reads SGHRS; CDR2 reads YFSETQ. This CDR3 has 16 amino acids. The CDR3 bases are TGCGCCAGCAGCTTCGGGACAGGGGGGAAACAAGAGACCCAGTACTTC. Protein: CASSFGTGGKQETQYF. The full variable domain, its missing parts supplied by reference TRBV5-1 and TRBJ2-5, is KAGVTQTPRYLIKTRGQQVTLSCSPISGHRSVSWYQQTPGQGLQFLFEYFSETQRNKGNFPGRFSGRQFSNSRSEMNVSTLELGDSALYLCASSFGTGGKQETQYFGPGTRLLVL.

The chain combines TRBV18 with TRBJ2-6; D unclear. The V gene lost 2 bases and the J gene lost 1 base, with 6 bases spanning the gap. The CDR3 covers 15 residues. The germline V gene encodes CDR1 KGHSH and CDR2 LQKENI. The CDR3 DNA reads TGTGCCAGCTCACCAGCGCCTTCTGGGGCCAACGTCCTGACTTTC. Its protein product is CASSPAPSGANVLTF.

The chain carries TRBV6-5 and TRBJ1-1; the D gene is possibly TRBD1 (5 bases). Germline lookup yields CDR1 MNHEY and CDR2 SVGAGI. The CDR3 covers 15 residues. V dropped 2 bases and J dropped 2 bases, with 12 bases sitting between them. CDR3 DNA sequence: TGTGCCAGCAGTTACGGCGACAGTATTAACACTGAAGCTTTCTTT. Translation gives CASSYGDSINTEAFF.

This clone was seen a handful of times. The CDR3 DNA follows: TGTGCCAGCAACCCTAGCGGGAGGTCTTTGTATGAGCAGTTCTTC. It yields the protein CASNPSGRSLYEQFF. The chain combines TRBV7-8 with TRBJ2-1; TRBD2 matches at 11 bases. Per germline, CDR1 SGHVS and CDR2 FQNEAQ. This CDR3 has 15 amino acids. V lost 7 bases to trimming and J lost 8 bases; unmatched junction nucleotides: 10.

The chain couples TRBV24-1 to TRBJ1-5; 11 positions match TRBD1. Losses at the gene ends were 5 bases for V and 1 base for J; bases not matched to a gene: 0. The V gene's germline CDR1 is KGHDR and CDR2 SFDVKD. The CDR3 sequence is 15 residues long. CDR3 in amino acids: CATSGTGGSNQPQHF. DNA for the CDR3: TGTGCCACCAGTGGGACAGGGGGCAGCAATCAGCCCCAGCATTTT.

This sequence joins TRBV12-3 or TRBV12-4 and TRBJ2-7, with D perhaps TRBD1 (6 bases). V lost 5 bases, J lost 7 bases, and 15 bases lay in between. The CDR3 covers 13 residues. CDR3 sequence reads: CASSTGTYFEQYF. The CDR3 DNA reads as TGTGCCAGCAGTACAGGGACCTACTTTGAGCAGTACTTC.

The chain combines TRBV5-1 with TRBJ1-3, with D perhaps TRBD1 (6 bases). Germline loops: CDR1 SGHRS, CDR2 YFSETQ. V was shortened by 4 bases and J by 2 bases, with 13 bases between the two germline ends. This CDR3 has 15 amino acids. The CDR3 is CASSLGGGTGNTIYF. CDR3 in DNA: TGCGCCAGCAGCCTGGGAGGGGGAACTGGAAACACCATATATTTT.

The chain uses TRBV5-1 and TRBJ2-3, with a possible D match to TRBD2 (6 bases). Germline CDR1 reads SGHRS; CDR2 reads YFSETQ. V was pared by 6 bases and J by 1 base, with 15 bases between. This CDR3 comprises 15 residues. CDR3 bases: TGCGCCAGCAAGGGCGGGGCTAGCGGCACAGATACGCAGTATTTT. Amino acid sequence: CASKGGASGTDTQYF.

The chain links TRBV4-2 to TRBJ2-7, with a weak D call TRBD2 (5 bases). CDR1 is LGHNA and CDR2 is YNFKEQ in the germline V gene. V was shortened by 0 bases and J by 0 bases, with 9 bases between the two germline ends. CDR3 length equals 15 residues. CDR3 residues: CASSQEVEVSYEQYF. CDR3 bases: TGTGCCAGCAGCCAAGAGGTGGAGGTCTCCTACGAGCAGTACTTC.

The chain links TRBV7-9 to TRBJ1-2, with unresolved D. The germline gives CDR1 SEHNR, CDR2 FQNEAQ (reference sequence). The CDR3 totals 12 residues. The V gene lost 5 bases and the J gene lost 8 bases, with 12 bases spanning the gap. This chain's CDR3 is CASSQATGGYTF. CDR3 nucleotide sequence: TGTGCCAGCAGCCAAGCGACGGGGGGCTACACCTTC.

The chain combines TRBV15 with TRBJ2-7; possible D gene TRBD2, 6 bases. Between the trimmed V and J ends, which lost 1 base and 2 bases, there was a span of 12 bases. Germline values: CDR1 LNHNV, CDR2 YYDKDF (reference sequence). This CDR3 is built from 15 residues. The CDR3 bases are TGTGCCACCAGCAGAGGACTAGTCGAGACCTACGAGCAGTACGTC. It translates to CATSRGLVETYEQYV.

The rearrangement uses TRBV11-2 and TRBJ1-5, with 8 positions matching TRBD1. CDR3 length: 15 residues. Germline CDR1 and CDR2: SGHAT and FQNNGV. V was pared by 2 bases and J by 2 bases, with 2 bases of the junction left unmatched. DNA of the CDR3: TGTGCCAGCAGCTTAACGGGACAGGGCAATCAGCCCCAGCATTTT. Encoded protein: CASSLTGQGNQPQHF. The full variable domain, its missing parts supplied by reference TRBV11-2 and TRBJ1-5, is EAGVAQSPRYKIIEKRQSVAFWCNPISGHATLYWYQQILGQGPKLLIQFQNNGVVDDSQLPKDRFSAERLKGVDSTLKIQPAKLEDSAVYLCASSLTGQGNQPQHFGDGTRLSIL.

The rearrangement links TRBV18 to TRBJ1-1, with D tentatively TRBD1 (6 bases). CDR3 length: 15 amino acids. Germline values: CDR1 KGHSH, CDR2 LQKENI. V dropped 3 bases and J dropped 4 bases, with 15 bases sitting between them. This chain's CDR3 is CASSPQTGGGTEAFF. As DNA, the CDR3 is TGTGCCAGCTCACCCCAGACAGGCGGGGGCACTGAAGCTTTCTTT.

This chain connects TRBV6-4 to TRBJ1-1, with D hard to call. The CDR3 is made up of 13 amino acids. The V gene lost 5 bases and the J gene lost 1 base, with 8 bases spanning the gap. Germline CDR1 MRHNA, CDR2 SNTAGT. The chain's CDR3 is CASSIRENTEAFF. Here the CDR3 DNA reads TGTGCCAGCAGTATTCGGGAGAACACTGAAGCTTTCTTT.

V usage is TRBV6-2 or TRBV6-3 and J usage is TRBJ1-2; TRBD1 is a possible D gene (5 bases). Trimming removed 2 bases at V and 0 bases at J, with 19 bases between. This CDR3 region has 18 residues. Germline lookup yields CDR1 MNHEY and CDR2 SVGEGT. CDR3 amino acids: CASSYTPSSGITNYGYTF. For the CDR3, the DNA is TGTGCCAGCAGTTACACGCCTTCTTCAGGGATAACTAACTATGGCTACACCTTC.

The V call is TRBV10-1, the J call TRBJ2-1, with 11 bases that match TRBD1. The V gene end was trimmed by 5 bases and the J gene end by 4 bases; junction bases not matched to a gene: 4. Germline V gene sequence: CDR1 WNHNN, CDR2 SYGVQD (reference sequence). The CDR3 spans 15 residues. The CDR3, as DNA: TGCGCCAGCAGTCCCGGGACAGGGGGTTACAATGAGCAGTTCTTC. Translated: CASSPGTGGYNEQFF.

The chain combines TRBV14 with TRBJ1-3, with D possibly matching TRBD1 (5 bases). V shed 3 bases and J shed 0 bases, with 9 bases lying between them. CDR3 length: 15 residues. Per germline, CDR1 SGHDN and CDR2 FVKESK. CDR3 sequence reads: CASSHPGNSGNTIYF. The CDR3 DNA reads as TGTGCCAGCAGCCACCCAGGGAACTCTGGAAACACCATATATTTT.

This sequence joins TRBV29-1 and TRBJ2-7; TRBD2 might be the D (6 bases). Trimming shortened V by 4 bases and J by 2 bases, and 9 bases separated the two germline ends. The CDR3 is 12 amino acids. The germline V gene has CDR1 SQVTM and CDR2 ANQGSEA. The CDR3 protein is CSVAGSAYEQYF. CDR3 nucleotide sequence: TGCAGCGTTGCCGGGAGCGCCTACGAGCAGTACTTC.

This chain connects TRBV11-1 to TRBJ2-7; TRBD2 aligns across 10 bases. The junction had 19 bases not matched to a gene; V was cut back by 8 bases and J by 12 bases. The germline V gene has CDR1 SGHAT and CDR2 FQDESV (reference sequence). This CDR3 comprises 15 residues. CDR3 in amino acids: CASLGGLAGDYVLYF. CDR3 nucleotides: TGTGCCAGCTTGGGTGGCCTAGCGGGAGACTACGTGCTGTACTTC.

The genes are TRBV7-3 and TRBJ2-7; D may be TRBD1 (7 bases). V was shortened by 5 bases and J by 7 bases, with 21 bases between the two germline ends. Germline V gene sequence: CDR1 SGHTA, CDR2 FQGTGA. The CDR3 extends over 15 amino acids. CDR3 residues: CASSPFPRGEGEQYF. The CDR3 DNA reads TGTGCCAGCAGCCCATTTCCCAGGGGGGAAGGGGAGCAGTACTTC.

This clone has a single count. This sequence joins TRBV7-2 and TRBJ2-1, with D perhaps matching TRBD1 (6 bases). The CDR3 has 15 residues. The germline CDR1 and CDR2 sequences are SGHTA and FQGNSA. Trimming shortened V by 1 base and J by 10 bases, and 17 bases separated the two germline ends. The CDR3 coding sequence is TGTGCCAGCAGCTTAGTTGGCAGGGGACGTGGGGAGCAGTTCTTC. The encoded protein is CASSLVGRGRGEQFF.

This chain uses TRBV27 with TRBJ2-3; 11 nucleotides agree with TRBD2. The germline V gene encodes CDR1 MNHEY and CDR2 SMNVEV (reference sequence). The trim removed 2 bases at V and 4 bases at J, leaving 8 bases unmatched. The CDR3 covers 17 residues. The CDR3 region is CASSLLVAGGPADTQYF. CDR3 nucleotide sequence: TGTGCCAGCAGTTTACTCGTAGCGGGAGGGCCCGCAGATACGCAGTATTTT.